This T cell receptor (beta chain) originates from a study of control samples from healthy donors and cancer patients. V dropped 7 bases and J dropped 6 bases, with 22 bases sitting between them. The CDR3 has 17 amino acids. Germline CDR1 and CDR2: SGHTA and FQGNSA. Assay: immunoSEQ multiplex PCR; the TCRdb copy retains only in-frame clones and omits some. The sample contains about 95,000 clones, about 88% of which appear only once. Specimen: blood. The V gene is TRBV7-2, the J gene TRBJ1-6; TRBD1 is a possible D gene (5 bases). This clonotype was obtained from a woman between 65 and 79 years old in good health. In nucleotides, the CDR3 is TGTGCCAGCACCGTCGGGGGTATGGGCAGCCTTAATTCACCCCTCCACTTT. This encodes CASTVGGMGSLNSPLHF.